This TCR beta chain was sequenced for a study of PD-1 blockade in classical Hodgkin lymphoma. Note on this clone: Antigen unknown.

Germline lookup yields CDR1 MNHNY and CDR2 SVGAGI (reference sequence). V was pared by 6 bases and J by 7 bases, with 18 bases between. The CDR3 extends over 15 amino acids. Time point in this sample: cycle 4 day 1 (C4D1), after less than seven weeks of nivolumab. Each patient's relapse followed autologous stem cell transplantation, and brentuximab vedotin exposure varied. The study's findings and limits: Factors driving the repertoire differences, possibly disease activity or prior therapy, remain undefined. Newly diagnosed patients had baseline TCR diversity that was reportedly lower than that of healthy donors.

Repertoires were generated with immunoSEQ multiplex PCR, while TCRdb's copy carries only in-frame clones and drops some. The sample contains roughly 100,000 clones, roughly 90% of which appear only once. The sequencing used peripheral blood mononuclear cells (PBMCs), collected before the fourth cycle of nivolumab. The chain uses TRBV6-6 and TRBJ1-4, with D unclear. The receptor's source is a human donor with classical Hodgkin lymphoma. CDR3 nucleotides: TGTGCCAGCAGCCAGCTCCCGGGGAGAAGTGAAAAACTGTTTTTT. Translating it yields CASSQLPGRSEKLFF.